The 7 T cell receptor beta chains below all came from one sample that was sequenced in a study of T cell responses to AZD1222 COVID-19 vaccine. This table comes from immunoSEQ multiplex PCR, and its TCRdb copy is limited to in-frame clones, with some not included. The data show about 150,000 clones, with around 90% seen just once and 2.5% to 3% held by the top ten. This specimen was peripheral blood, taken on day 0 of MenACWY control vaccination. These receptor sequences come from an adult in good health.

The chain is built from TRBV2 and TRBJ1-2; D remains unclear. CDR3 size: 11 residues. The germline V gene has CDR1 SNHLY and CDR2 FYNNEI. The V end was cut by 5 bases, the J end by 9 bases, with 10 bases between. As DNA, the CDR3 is TGTGCCAGCAGTCAAGGCTGGAGCTACACCTTC. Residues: CASSQGWSYTF.

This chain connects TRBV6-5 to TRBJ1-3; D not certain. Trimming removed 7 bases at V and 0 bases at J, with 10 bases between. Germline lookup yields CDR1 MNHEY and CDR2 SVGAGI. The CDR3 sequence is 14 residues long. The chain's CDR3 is CASIAGNSGNTIYF. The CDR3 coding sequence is TGTGCCAGCATAGCGGGGAACTCTGGAAACACCATATATTTT.

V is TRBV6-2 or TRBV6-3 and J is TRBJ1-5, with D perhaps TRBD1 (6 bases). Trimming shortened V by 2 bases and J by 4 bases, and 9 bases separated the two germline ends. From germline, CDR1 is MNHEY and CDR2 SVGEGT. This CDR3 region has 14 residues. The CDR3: CASSYRQANQPQHF. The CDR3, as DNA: TGTGCCAGCAGTTACCGACAGGCTAATCAGCCCCAGCATTTT.

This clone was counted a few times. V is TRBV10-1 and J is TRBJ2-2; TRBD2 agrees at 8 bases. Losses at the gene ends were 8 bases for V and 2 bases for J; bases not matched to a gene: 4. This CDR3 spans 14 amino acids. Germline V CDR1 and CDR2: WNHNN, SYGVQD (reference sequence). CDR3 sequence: CASGSGANTGELFF. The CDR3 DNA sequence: TGCGCCAGCGGTAGCGGGGCTAACACCGGGGAGCTGTTTTTT.

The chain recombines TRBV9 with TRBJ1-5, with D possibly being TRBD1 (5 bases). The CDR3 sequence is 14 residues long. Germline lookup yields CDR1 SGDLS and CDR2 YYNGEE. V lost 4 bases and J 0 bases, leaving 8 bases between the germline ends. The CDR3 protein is CASSQGISNQPQHF. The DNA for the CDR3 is TGTGCCAGCAGCCAGGGCATTAGCAATCAGCCCCAGCATTTT. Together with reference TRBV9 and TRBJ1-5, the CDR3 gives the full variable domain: DSGVTQTPKHLITATGQRVTLRCSPRSGDLSVYWYQQSLDQGLQFLIQYYNGEERAKGNILERFSAQQFPDLHSELNLSSLELGDSALYFCASSQGISNQPQHFGDGTRLSIL.

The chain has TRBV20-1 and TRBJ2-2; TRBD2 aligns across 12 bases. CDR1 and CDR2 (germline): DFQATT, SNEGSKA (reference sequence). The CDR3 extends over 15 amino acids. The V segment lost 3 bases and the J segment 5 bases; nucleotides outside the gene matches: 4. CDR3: CSASTGTSGTGELFF. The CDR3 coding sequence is TGCAGTGCTAGTACGGGGACTAGCGGGACCGGGGAGCTGTTTTTT.

The CDR3 here is CASSDRVWNQPQHF. The CDR3 DNA is TGTGCCAGCAGTGACAGGGTCTGGAATCAGCCCCAGCATTTT. This chain links TRBV2 with TRBJ1-5; maybe TRBD1 (5 bases). The CDR3 loop spans 14 amino acids. The V and J ends lost 3 bases and 4 bases respectively, with 10 bases between them. The germline V gene has CDR1 SNHLY and CDR2 FYNNEI.